This T cell receptor beta chain was observed in a study of shared clonotypes between healthy human individuals. Study-level points and caveats: Naive CD4 clonotypes were shared across a handful of donors at 5% to 6%.

Germline CDR1 MDHEN, CDR2 SYDVKM. Trimming pared 6 bases from V and 5 bases from J, leaving 22 bases between. The CDR3 has 16 amino acids. Sequencing used immunoSEQ multiplex PCR; TCRdb keeps in-frame clones, though not all of them. Of roughly 640,000 clones listed, around 97% were seen once; the top ten hold about 0.06%. With regard to this clone: The target antigen is unknown.

This sequence joins TRBV28 and TRBJ1-1, with TRBD1 as a possible D gene (6 bases). The receptor was derived from a woman in her twenties or thirties in good health. The specimen was naive CD4+ T cells sorted from blood. Noted subset: CD45RA+ positively selected. The CDR3 DNA is TGTGCCAGCAGCCCCTTGGGACACGTGGTTGGAACTGAAGCTTTCTTT. Translation: CASSPLGHVVGTEAFF.